The 11 T cell receptor beta chains below come from one sample, sequenced in a study of T cell repertoires in cytomegalovirus infection. TCRdb reprocessed the reads via MiXCR and lists one record per CDR3 protein. The sample has about 530,000 distinct CDR3 sequences, around a quarter seen once. Sequences were obtained from PBMCs. The receptors here all came from a human donor in good health (CMV status not recorded). Some clones in this sample may be carry-over from other donors' samples.

The sample holds one count of this clonotype. The rearrangement uses TRBV18 and TRBJ2-1, with 8 bases fitting TRBD1. In germline, CDR1 is KGHSH, CDR2 LQKENI. Losses at the gene ends were 0 bases for V and 4 bases for J; bases not matched to a gene: 2. This CDR3 region has 15 residues. Here the CDR3 DNA reads TGTGCCAGCTCACCACCGGGACAGGATTACAATGAGCAGTTCTTC. Amino acids: CASSPPGQDYNEQFF. Full variable domain (rest looked up from reference TRBV18 and TRBJ2-1): NAGVMQNPRHLVRRRGQEARLRCSPMKGHSHVYWYRQLPEEGLKFMVYLQKENIIDESGMPKERFSAEFPKEGPSILRIQQVVRGDSAAYFCASSPPGQDYNEQFFGPGTRLTVL.

The CDR3 DNA is TGTGCCAGCAGTTCCCGGACAGGGATGAACACTGAAGCTTTCTTT. Amino acid sequence: CASSSRTGMNTEAFF. The chain links TRBV6-2 or TRBV6-3 to TRBJ1-1; 8 nucleotides match TRBD1. The CDR3 contains 15 residues. V gave up 4 bases and J gave up 0 bases; unmatched junction bases: 4. Germline V gene sequence: CDR1 MNHEY, CDR2 SVGEGT.

The chain is built from TRBV4-2 and TRBJ1-1; perhaps TRBD1 as D (5 bases). Between the trimmed V and J ends, which lost 0 bases and 5 bases, there was a span of 10 bases. CDR1 LGHNA and CDR2 YNFKEQ come from the germline V gene. CDR3 length: 14 residues. CDR3 residues: CASSQDLRGTEAFF. In nucleotides, the CDR3 is TGTGCCAGCAGCCAAGATCTGAGGGGAACTGAAGCTTTCTTT.

The V and J genes are TRBV6-2 or TRBV6-3 and TRBJ1-5; D is undetermined. V dropped 5 bases and J dropped 4 bases, with 9 bases sitting between them. Germline-derived CDR1 and CDR2 are MNHEY and SVGEGT. The CDR3 length is 13 residues. Here the CDR3 DNA reads TGTGCCAGCAGTACAGAGCTAAATCAGCCCCAGCATTTT. It translates to CASSTELNQPQHF.

This clonotype was detected many times. This chain connects TRBV7-9 to TRBJ2-7; D gene unclear. The V and J ends lost 5 bases and 3 bases respectively, with 5 bases between them. The CDR3 runs 11 residues. The germline V gene has CDR1 SEHNR and CDR2 FQNEAQ (reference sequence). In DNA form, the CDR3 reads TGTGCCAGCAGCCGCGGCTACGAGCAGTACGTC. It is translated as CASSRGYEQYV.

Only a few counts were recorded for this clonotype. The chain joins TRBV6-2 or TRBV6-3 to TRBJ2-1; D possibly corresponds to TRBD1 (5 bases). This CDR3 has 13 residues. V was clipped by 5 bases and J by 6 bases, with 11 bases between them. CDR1 is MNHEY, CDR2 SVGEGT, per germline. Here the CDR3 DNA reads TGTGCCAGCAGTAACCTCAGGGTCAATGAGCAGTTCTTC. This gives the protein CASSNLRVNEQFF.

This clonotype was seen ten or more times. The chain uses TRBV7-2 and TRBJ2-1; 11 bases are shared with TRBD2. Unmatched junction bases numbered 14, after V lost 1 base and J lost 0 bases. CDR1 and CDR2 (germline): SGHTA, FQGNSA. The CDR3 has 21 amino acids. This CDR3 reads CASSLVGLGLAEGSSYNEQFF. The CDR3 DNA is TGTGCCAGCAGCTTAGTAGGGTTGGGACTAGCGGAGGGGAGCTCCTACAATGAGCAGTTCTTC.

The chain is built from TRBV4-2 and TRBJ2-3; D may correspond to TRBD1 or TRBD2 (5 bases each). The germline V and J ends were trimmed by 4 bases and 4 bases, with 12 bases remaining between them. Germline V gene lookup returns CDR1 LGHNA and CDR2 YNFKEQ. The CDR3 consists of 14 residues. The CDR3 DNA follows: TGTGCCAGCAGCCCACCGAGGGGCGCAGATACGCAGTATTTT. Its protein is CASSPPRGADTQYF.

This clonotype was counted many times. In DNA, the CDR3 is TGTGCCAGCAGCCCCCGTTTAATTGGGGAGGGCTCACCCCTCCACTTT. Its protein is CASSPRLIGEGSPLHF. The chain combines TRBV7-8 with TRBJ1-6, with unresolved D. The CDR3 has 16 amino acids. CDR1 and CDR2 (germline): SGHVS, FQNEAQ. V lost 5 bases, J lost 10 bases, and 21 bases lay in between.

This clonotype came up a few times. The chain combines TRBV24-1 with TRBJ2-2, with 14 bases identical to TRBD2. The CDR3 covers 18 residues. V shed 4 bases, J shed 4 bases, and the junction held 7 bases outside the gene matches. Per germline, CDR1 KGHDR and CDR2 SFDVKD. The CDR3 coding sequence is TGTGCCACCAGTGAAAAGAGGACTAGCGGGAGGTTCACCGGGGAGCTGTTTTTT. The encoded protein is CATSEKRTSGRFTGELFF.

This clonotype was seen only a few times. The V and J genes are TRBV19 and TRBJ2-7, with TRBD2 matching 8 bases. With 6 bases clipped from V and 6 bases from J, the junction kept 10 bases outside the gene matches. The CDR3 length is 14 residues. CDR1 and CDR2 (germline): LNHDA, SQIVND (reference sequence). CDR3 residues: CASSMSGRNGEQYF. The CDR3 nucleotides are TGTGCCAGTAGCATGAGCGGGAGAAATGGCGAGCAGTACTTC.